Included here is one T cell receptor (beta chain) sequence, with context. The antigen this receptor binds is unknown. The input lacks base qualities; no much larger clone sits a single base away. The sample belongs to a study of OX40 agonist ivuxolimab in advanced cancers. In terms of the full investigation: The costimulatory receptor OX40 (CD134) was targeted by ivuxolimab, a fully human IgG2 agonistic monoclonal antibody. The paper reports the monotherapy dose-escalation portion (N ≈ 52 patients) of the phase I ivuxolimab trial. The purpose of peripheral TCRbeta sequencing was to test whether ivuxolimab changed TCR sequence diversity and led to clonal T-cell expansion. Three dose-escalation patients achieved partial responses, one with hepatocellular carcinoma and two with cutaneous melanoma. Intravenous ivuxolimab was administered to patients every 2 weeks at six dose levels: 0.01, 0.1, 0.3, 1.5, 3 and 10 mg/kg. A male proportion of 82.7% and a mean age of around 60 years, ranging from roughly 23 to 80, were recorded for the dose-escalation cohort. Of the roughly 52 dose-escalation patients, hepatocellular carcinoma was present in roughly 19, melanoma in approximately 15, renal cell carcinoma in 9 and head and neck cancer in 9. Prior anti-PD-1, anti-PD-L1 or anti-CTLA-4 therapy was permitted, and checkpoint inhibitors had been received by roughly two fifths of dose-escalation patients. What the study reported, not specific to this receptor: The antigen specificity of the peripheral T cells that underwent clonal expansion was not determined. Low levels of normalized T-cell clonal expansion were also seen in some nonresponding patients. In the 0.1-3.0 mg/kg groups, partial responders had among the lowest normalized peripheral clonal expansion, particularly in CD8+ T cells. After ivuxolimab, CD8+ T cells had more expanded clones than CD4+ T cells on average. At doses from 0.1 to 3.0 mg/kg, clonal expansion was seen in both CD4+ and CD8+ blood T cells between baseline and week 6.

For sequencing of the TCRbeta CDR3 region, genomic DNA was extracted from the sorted cells. TCRbeta CDR3 regions were sequenced using the immunoSEQ Assay. TCRdb carries this immuneACCESS record with in-frame sequences only. Its versions omit some clonotypes, under half of them owing to an unresolved V gene in the studies checked, with the rest unexplained. This sample comprises 98,000 or so clones, 80% to 90% of them detected only once. 0.82% of the sample is held by the ten biggest clonotypes. The trial excluded patients who had a history of autoimmune disease or who were on systemic immunosuppression. Peripheral blood for TCR sequencing was collected from all dose cohorts at baseline, on cycle 4 day 1, and on cycle 7 day 1. Samples came from an open-label, multicenter, first-in-human phase I dose-escalation trial of ivuxolimab. Adults with locally advanced or metastatic melanoma, renal cell, hepatocellular, or head and neck squamous cell carcinoma were enrolled in the trial. Before TCR sequencing, CD4+ T cells and CD8+ T cells were sorted from peripheral blood as separate populations.

According to the germline V gene, CDR1 reads SQVTM and CDR2 reads ANQGSEA. V loses 6 bases at its end and J loses 2 bases; junction bases beyond the gene matches: 3. The CDR3 goes from the cysteine to the phenylalanine over 12 residues. Here the CDR3 DNA is all that survives: 36 bases in frame from base 1. Sequenced here: CD4+ or CD8+ T cells sorted from blood, sampled in a trial of the OX40 agonist ivuxolimab. Recombination linked TRBV29-1 to TRBJ2-7; a stretch of 8 junction bases matches TRBD2. This TCR derives from an adult with an advanced solid tumor such as melanoma, head and neck, liver or kidney cancer. The nucleotide sequence reads TGCAGCGTAGCGGGAGAAACCTACGAGCAGTACTTC. Protein translation: CSVAGETYEQYF.